Listed here is a single TCR beta chain. These data belong to a study of T cell clones after liver transplantation. Study details: TCRbeta sequencing after a pre-transplant mixed lymphocyte reaction identified graft-donor-reactive clones, later tracked in post-transplant blood. HCV positivity affected three of eight recipients; the rest lacked autoimmune or viral indications.

Sorting of unstimulated PBMCs yielded separate CD3+CD4+ and CD3+CD8+ fractions. The CDR3 is 14 amino acids. V trimming: 2 bases; J trimming: 1 base; junction bases outside the gene matches: 4. CDR1 and CDR2 (germline): SQVTM, ANQGSEA. Clones were read by immunoSEQ multiplex PCR, and TCRdb kept only the in-frame ones, dropping some. This sample has tens of thousands of clones, with 71% found just once. This specimen was CD4+ T cells from blood, taken before liver transplant. The chain combines TRBV29-1 with TRBJ2-5, with 7 positions matching TRBD1. The origin of this receptor is a human donor who received a liver transplant. DNA of the CDR3: TGCAGCGTTGAACCCTGGACAGGCCAAGAGACCCAGTACTTC. It yields the protein CSVEPWTGQETQYF.